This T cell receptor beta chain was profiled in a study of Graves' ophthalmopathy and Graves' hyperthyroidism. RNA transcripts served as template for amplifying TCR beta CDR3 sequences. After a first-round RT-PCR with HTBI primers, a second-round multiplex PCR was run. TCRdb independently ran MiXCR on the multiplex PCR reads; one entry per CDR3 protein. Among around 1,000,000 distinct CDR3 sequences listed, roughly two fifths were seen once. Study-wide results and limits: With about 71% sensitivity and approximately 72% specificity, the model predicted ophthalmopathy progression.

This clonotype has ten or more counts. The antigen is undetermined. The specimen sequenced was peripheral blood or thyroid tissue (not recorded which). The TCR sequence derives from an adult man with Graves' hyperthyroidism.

In DNA, the CDR3 is TGTGCCAGCAGCTTACCCCATCAGCCCCAGCATTTT. Protein product: CASSLPHQPQHF. The chain couples TRBV7-2 to TRBJ1-5, with unresolved D. The V gene lost 2 bases and the J gene lost 5 bases, with 4 bases spanning the gap. This CDR3 has 12 residues. CDR1 is SGHTA and CDR2 is FQGNSA in the germline V gene.